This passage covers 26 T cell receptor beta chains from one sample sequenced in a study of cytomegalovirus exposure and HLA in healthy donors. This PCR relied on a set of 60 Vbeta primers and 13 Jbeta primers. Measured with immunoSEQ multiplex PCR; TCRdb has only the in-frame clones, and not every one. The data contain around 190,000 clones, 79% of them singletons. Sequencing was performed on PBMCs. These receptor sequences come from a woman between 50 and 59 years old in good health and CMV-seronegative.

The rearrangement joins TRBV5-1 to TRBJ2-1; D uncertain. Germline values: CDR1 SGHRS, CDR2 YFSETQ. This CDR3 is 14 amino acids long. Trimming left V 4 bases short and J 0 bases short, with 8 bases between. CDR3 sequence: CASSRDSSYNEQFF. The CDR3, as DNA: TGCGCCAGCAGCCGTGACTCCTCCTACAATGAGCAGTTCTTC.

The V gene is TRBV6-6, the J gene TRBJ2-5; 10 bases are shared with TRBD2. The CDR3 is 16 amino acids. The V segment lost 0 bases and the J segment 5 bases; nucleotides outside the gene matches: 6. The germline CDR1 and CDR2 sequences are MNHNY and SVGAGI (reference sequence). CDR3 region: CASSYSPSGSYETQYF. CDR3 bases: TGTGCCAGCAGTTACTCTCCTAGCGGGAGCTATGAGACCCAGTACTTC.

The chain is built from TRBV7-2 and TRBJ2-3; 7 nucleotides align to TRBD2. This CDR3 contains 14 residues. V lost 5 bases and J lost 3; bases outside the gene matches: 5. Germline V gene sequence: CDR1 SGHTA, CDR2 FQGNSA. The CDR3 bases are TGTGCCAGCAGCCGCTCGGGGGGTACAGATACGCAGTATTTT. It translates to CASSRSGGTDTQYF.

This clone occurred once. The chain employs TRBV5-6 and TRBJ2-3; 7 nucleotides align to TRBD1. Germline CDR1 SGHDT, CDR2 YYEEEE. J was trimmed by 3 bases and V by 4 bases; bases with no gene match: 8. The CDR3 runs to 15 residues. CDR3 sequence: CASSLDRVGTDTQYF. DNA for the CDR3: TGTGCCAGCAGCCTCGACAGGGTCGGAACAGATACGCAGTATTTT.

A single count supports this clone. The chain couples TRBV11-3 to TRBJ1-1; D is ambiguous. CDR3 size: 13 residues. CDR1 is SGHNT, CDR2 YENEEA, per germline. Trimming cost V 3 bases and J 2 bases, with 7 bases left between them. The CDR3 protein is CASSLRGNTEAFF. CDR3 DNA sequence: TGTGCCAGCAGCTTGCGGGGTAACACTGAAGCTTTCTTT.

V usage is TRBV15 and J usage is TRBJ2-7; D remains unclear. This CDR3 spans 12 amino acids. V dropped 0 bases and J dropped 5 bases, with 5 bases sitting between them. Germline assignment: CDR1 LNHNV and CDR2 YYDKDF (reference sequence). In nucleotides, the CDR3 is TGTGCCACCAGCAGAGATCGGGACGAGCAGTACTTC. Translated, it gives CATSRDRDEQYF.

The chain uses TRBV11-3 and TRBJ2-1, with 7 bases aligning to TRBD2. This CDR3 contains 15 residues. The V gene's germline CDR1 is SGHNT and CDR2 YENEEA. V trimming: 1 base; J trimming: 7 bases; junction bases outside the gene matches: 7. The CDR3: CASSLVVGGNNEQFF. The CDR3, as DNA: TGTGCCAGCAGCTTAGTAGTGGGGGGGAATAATGAGCAGTTCTTC.

The chain has TRBV19 and TRBJ2-1, with 7 bases lining up with TRBD2. The CDR3 is 15 amino acids. Germline V CDR1 and CDR2: LNHDA, SQIVND (reference sequence). V was clipped by 4 bases and J by 9 bases; unmatched bases: 12. This CDR3 reads CASSNHPGTTVEQFF. DNA of the CDR3: TGTGCCAGTAGTAACCATCCCGGGACTACGGTTGAGCAGTTCTTC.

This sequence joins TRBV7-2 and TRBJ1-4; D is possibly TRBD1 (5 bases). Deletions cut 1 base from V and 5 bases from J, with 11 bases between. CDR3 size: 15 residues. Germline loops: CDR1 SGHTA, CDR2 FQGNSA. CDR3 sequence reads: CASSLVMGGNEKLFF. CDR3 nucleotide sequence: TGTGCCAGCAGCTTAGTGATGGGGGGGAATGAAAAACTGTTTTTT.

The chain employs TRBV6-6 and TRBJ1-3; D possibly corresponds to TRBD1 (5 bases). Trimming cost V 5 bases and J 0 bases, with 11 bases left between them. In germline, CDR1 is MNHNY, CDR2 SVGAGI (reference sequence). The CDR3 spans 15 residues. CDR3 bases: TGTGCCAGCAGTACCCTCAGGGCCTCTGGAAACACCATATATTTT. Encoded protein: CASSTLRASGNTIYF.

V and J are TRBV19 and TRBJ2-2; no clear D. V shed 3 bases and J shed 6 bases, with 8 bases lying between them. The CDR3 totals 13 residues. CDR1 and CDR2 (germline): LNHDA, SQIVND (reference sequence). Written as DNA, the CDR3 is TGTGCCAGTAGTATCTCCTCGGCCGGGGAGCTGTTTTTT. It specifies CASSISSAGELFF.

The chain links TRBV5-1 to TRBJ1-1, with TRBD1 matching over 9 bases. Germline-derived CDR1 and CDR2 are SGHRS and YFSETQ. The V and J ends lost 4 bases and 2 bases, in that order; junction bases with no gene match: 6. The CDR3 loop spans 15 amino acids. CDR3 DNA sequence: TGCGCCAGCAGCCAAACAGGGGGCGGAAACACTGAAGCTTTCTTT. Protein: CASSQTGGGNTEAFF.

The V call is TRBV7-3, the J call TRBJ2-5; TRBD2 aligns across 7 bases. The J segment lost 5 bases and the V segment lost 1 base, leaving 4 bases of the junction unmatched. Germline lookup yields CDR1 SGHTA and CDR2 FQGTGA. The CDR3 totals 14 residues. The CDR3 region is CASSLIAGDETQYF. The CDR3 DNA reads TGTGCCAGCAGCTTAATCGCGGGGGACGAGACCCAGTACTTC.

This clone showed up just a few times. The rearrangement links TRBV11-2 to TRBJ2-1; tentatively, D is TRBD2 (5 bases). Germline CDR1 reads SGHAT; CDR2 reads FQNNGV. The CDR3 is 16 residues long. V gave up 0 bases and J gave up 0 bases, with 9 bases separating them. The CDR3 coding sequence is TGTGCCAGCAGCTTAGAGAGAGGGCACTCCTACAATGAGCAGTTCTTC. Residues: CASSLERGHSYNEQFF.

The chain links TRBV25-1 to TRBJ1-2, with no clear D. Deletions cut 4 bases from V and 6 bases from J, with 15 bases between. The germline CDR1 and CDR2 sequences are MGHDK and SYGVNS. The CDR3 has 14 residues. CDR3 coding DNA: TGTGCCAGCAGTGGTATCGGGATCCAGAATGGCTACACCTTC. It codes for CASSGIGIQNGYTF.

This chain links TRBV6-6 with TRBJ2-3; the match to TRBD2 covers 8 bases. CDR1 is MNHNY and CDR2 is SVGAGI in the germline V gene (reference sequence). CDR3 length: 14 amino acids. V lost 11 bases, J lost 4 bases, and 11 bases stayed unmatched. CDR3: CASRKRETPDTQYF. The CDR3 DNA reads TGTGCCTCCAGAAAGCGGGAGACACCAGATACGCAGTATTTT.

This clone was seen only a few times. The chain joins TRBV28 to TRBJ2-1, with 8 bases identical to TRBD2. Trimming at V came to 4 bases and at J to 0 bases, leaving 14 bases not matched to a gene. This CDR3 has 19 residues. In germline, CDR1 is MDHEN, CDR2 SYDVKM. In DNA, the CDR3 is TGTGCCAGCAGTTCCTCAATCTTGACCGGGGGGGGCTCCTACAATGAGCAGTTCTTC. Its protein product is CASSSSILTGGGSYNEQFF.

This rearrangement joins TRBV6-1 to TRBJ1-5; weak D call: TRBD1 (5 bases). Germline V gives CDR1 MNHNS, CDR2 SASEGT. The CDR3 is made up of 16 amino acids. Trimming took off 1 base at V and 1 base at J, with 11 bases between the two ends. The CDR3 region has the DNA TGTGCCAGCAGTGAAGTTTTGGGGGGGAGCAATCAGCCCCAGCATTTT. Amino acids: CASSEVLGGSNQPQHF.

The CDR3 is CASSQNGGELANEKLFF. For the CDR3, the DNA is TGTGCCAGCAGCCAAAATGGGGGGGAATTGGCTAATGAAAAACTGTTTTTT. This chain joins TRBV2 and TRBJ1-4; a weak D match, TRBD1 (5 bases). V dropped 6 bases and J dropped 3 bases, with 20 bases sitting between them. The germline V gene has CDR1 SNHLY and CDR2 FYNNEI. The CDR3 has 17 residues.

The genes are TRBV7-9 and TRBJ2-3; a possible D gene is TRBD1 (6 bases). Deletions cut 5 bases from V and 4 bases from J, with 13 bases between. Germline loops: CDR1 SEHNR, CDR2 FQNEAQ (reference sequence). This CDR3 contains 14 residues. The chain's CDR3 is CASSQVDSSDTQYF. The CDR3 nucleotides are TGTGCCAGCAGCCAAGTGGACAGCTCAGATACGCAGTATTTT. Complete variable domain (other parts from reference TRBV7-9 and TRBJ2-3): DTGVSQNPRHKITKRGQNVTFRCDPISEHNRLYWYRQTLGQGPEFLTYFQNEAQLEKSRLLSDRFSAERPKGSFSTLEIQRTEQGDSAMYLCASSQVDSSDTQYFGPGTRLTVL.

This CDR3 reads CASSLSKGIGNTIYF. The CDR3 DNA reads as TGTGCCAGCAGTTTATCGAAGGGGATTGGAAACACCATATATTTT. This chain connects TRBV28 to TRBJ1-3; the D gene is possibly TRBD1 (5 bases). Germline CDR1 MDHEN, CDR2 SYDVKM. The V end was cut by 1 base, the J end by 3 bases, with 10 bases between. The CDR3 consists of 15 residues.

The chain couples TRBV5-1 to TRBJ2-3; TRBD2 might be the D (7 bases). The CDR3 has 17 amino acids. V gave up 0 bases and J gave up 1 base, with 15 bases separating them. Germline assignment: CDR1 SGHRS and CDR2 YFSETQ. This chain's CDR3 is CASSLVQGTIRTDTQYF. CDR3 nucleotide sequence: TGCGCCAGCAGCTTGGTTCAGGGGACTATCCGCACAGATACGCAGTATTTT. Full variable domain (rest looked up from reference TRBV5-1 and TRBJ2-3): KAGVTQTPRYLIKTRGQQVTLSCSPISGHRSVSWYQQTPGQGLQFLFEYFSETQRNKGNFPGRFSGRQFSNSRSEMNVSTLELGDSALYLCASSLVQGTIRTDTQYFGPGTRLTVL.

This clone was recorded once. This chain uses TRBV5-1 with TRBJ2-7, with D maybe TRBD1 (6 bases). The length of the CDR3 is 14 residues. The V and J ends lost 0 bases and 2 bases respectively, with 9 bases between them. Germline V CDR1 and CDR2: SGHRS, YFSETQ. The chain's CDR3 is CASSLGTAAYEQYF. DNA of the CDR3: TGCGCCAGCAGCTTGGGGACAGCTGCCTACGAGCAGTACTTC. Looking up the rest from reference TRBV5-1 and TRBJ2-7 gives the full variable domain: KAGVTQTPRYLIKTRGQQVTLSCSPISGHRSVSWYQQTPGQGLQFLFEYFSETQRNKGNFPGRFSGRQFSNSRSEMNVSTLELGDSALYLCASSLGTAAYEQYFGPGTRLTVT.

The genes are TRBV7-2 and TRBJ1-1; 7 bases align to TRBD1. The CDR3 runs to 12 residues. Trimming cost V 5 bases and J 10 bases; bases outside gene matches: 7. Germline V lookup: CDR1 SGHTA, CDR2 FQGNSA. The CDR3, as DNA: TGTGCCAGCAGCGCCCGACAGGGAATAGCTTTCTTT. Translated: CASSARQGIAFF.

The chain uses TRBV7-8 and TRBJ2-3, with 14 bases matching TRBD2. The CDR3 extends over 15 amino acids. Germline CDR1 is SGHVS and CDR2 is FQNEAQ. The V gene end was trimmed by 4 bases and the J gene end by 9 bases; junction bases not matched to a gene: 6. In DNA, the CDR3 is TGTGCCAGCAGCTCACCCGGACTAGCGGGAGGCACGCAGTATTTT. It encodes CASSSPGLAGGTQYF.

The J gene is TRBJ2-7, the V gene TRBV7-8, with D maybe TRBD2 (6 bases). This CDR3 has 15 amino acids. V was shortened by 2 bases and J by 2 bases, with 13 bases between the two germline ends. Germline CDR1 is SGHVS and CDR2 is FQNEAQ. The CDR3 loop is CASSLIGGPTYEQYF. Written as DNA, the CDR3 is TGTGCCAGCAGCTTAATCGGGGGACCTACCTACGAGCAGTACTTC.